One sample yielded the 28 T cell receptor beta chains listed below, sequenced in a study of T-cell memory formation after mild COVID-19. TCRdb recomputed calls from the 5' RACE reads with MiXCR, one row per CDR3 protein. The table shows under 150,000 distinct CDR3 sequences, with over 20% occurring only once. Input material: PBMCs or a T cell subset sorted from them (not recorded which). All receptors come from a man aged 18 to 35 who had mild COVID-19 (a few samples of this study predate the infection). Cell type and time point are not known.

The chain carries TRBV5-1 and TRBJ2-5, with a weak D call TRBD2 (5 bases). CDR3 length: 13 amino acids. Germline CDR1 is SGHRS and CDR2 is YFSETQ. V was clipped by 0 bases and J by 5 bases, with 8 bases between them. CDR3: CASSLGLTETQYF. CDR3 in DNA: TGCGCCAGCAGCTTGGGACTAACCGAGACCCAGTACTTC.

The CDR3 here is CASSLGTGPYEQYV. Written as DNA, the CDR3 is TGTGCCAGCAGCTTAGGGACAGGGCCCTACGAGCAGTACGTC. The gene calls are TRBV7-9 and TRBJ2-7; 8 positions agree with TRBD1. CDR3 length: 14 residues. CDR1 is SEHNR, CDR2 FQNEAQ, per germline (reference sequence). V lost 1 base to trimming and J lost 2 bases; unmatched junction nucleotides: 1.

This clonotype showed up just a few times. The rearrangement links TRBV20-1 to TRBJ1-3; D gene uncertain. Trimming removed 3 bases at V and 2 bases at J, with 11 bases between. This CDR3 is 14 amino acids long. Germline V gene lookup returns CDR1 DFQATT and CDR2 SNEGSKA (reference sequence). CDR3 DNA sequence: TGCAGTGCTAGTCGCCGGGCTCCTGGAAACACCATATATTTT. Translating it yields CSASRRAPGNTIYF.

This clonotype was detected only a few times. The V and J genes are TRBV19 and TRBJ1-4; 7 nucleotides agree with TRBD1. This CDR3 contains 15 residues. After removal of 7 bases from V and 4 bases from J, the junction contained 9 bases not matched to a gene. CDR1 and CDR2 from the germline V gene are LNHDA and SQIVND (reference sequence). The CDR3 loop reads CASTSGQAYNEKLFF. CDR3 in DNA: TGTGCCAGTACCTCCGGACAGGCTTATAATGAAAAACTGTTTTTT.

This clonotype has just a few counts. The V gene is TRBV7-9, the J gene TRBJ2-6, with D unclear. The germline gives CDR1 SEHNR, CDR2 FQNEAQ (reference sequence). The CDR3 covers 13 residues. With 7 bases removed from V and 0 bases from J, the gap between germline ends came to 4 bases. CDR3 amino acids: CASIRSGANVLTF. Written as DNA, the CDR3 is TGTGCCAGCATCCGCTCTGGGGCCAACGTCCTGACTTTC.

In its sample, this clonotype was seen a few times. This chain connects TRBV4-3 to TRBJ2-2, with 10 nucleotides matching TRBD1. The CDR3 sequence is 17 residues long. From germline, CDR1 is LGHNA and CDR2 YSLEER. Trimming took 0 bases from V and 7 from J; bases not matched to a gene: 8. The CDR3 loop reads CASSQELTGGWGGELFF. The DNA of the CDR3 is TGCGCCAGCAGCCAAGAGCTGACAGGGGGCTGGGGCGGGGAGCTGTTTTTT.

The CDR3 here is CASSRDGGALTDTQYF. CDR3 nucleotides: TGTGCCAGCAGTCGGGATGGAGGAGCCCTAACAGATACGCAGTATTTT. The chain couples TRBV11-2 to TRBJ2-3, with TRBD2 as a possible D gene (5 bases). V was pared by 6 bases and J by 3 bases, with 19 bases between. Germline V gene lookup returns CDR1 SGHAT and CDR2 FQNNGV. CDR3 size: 16 residues.

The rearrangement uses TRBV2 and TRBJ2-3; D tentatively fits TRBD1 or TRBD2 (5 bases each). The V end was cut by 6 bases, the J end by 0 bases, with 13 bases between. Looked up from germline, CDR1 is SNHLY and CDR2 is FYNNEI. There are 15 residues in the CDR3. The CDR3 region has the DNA TGTGCCAGCAGCGGTGGGACCTCTAGCACAGATACGCAGTATTTT. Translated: CASSGGTSSTDTQYF. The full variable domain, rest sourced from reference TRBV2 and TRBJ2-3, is EPEVTQTPSHQVTQMGQEVILRCVPISNHLYFYWYRQILGQKVEFLVSFYNNEISEKSEIFDDQFSVERPDGSNFTLKIRSTKLEDSAMYFCASSGGTSSTDTQYFGPGTRLTVL.

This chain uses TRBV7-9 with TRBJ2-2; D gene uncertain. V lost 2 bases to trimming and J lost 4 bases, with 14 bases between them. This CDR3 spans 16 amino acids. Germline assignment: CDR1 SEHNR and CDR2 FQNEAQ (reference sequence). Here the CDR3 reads CASSLSGRESTGELFF. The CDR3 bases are TGTGCCAGCAGCTTATCCGGACGAGAATCCACCGGGGAGCTGTTTTTT.

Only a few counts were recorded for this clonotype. The CDR3 sequence: CASSGYTTDHMAGYTF. The DNA of the CDR3 is TGCGCCAGCAGCGGTTACACGACAGATCACATGGCGGGCTACACCTTC. The chain is built from TRBV4-3 and TRBJ1-2; possibly TRBD1 for D (5 bases). The CDR3 runs 16 residues. Germline V gene data show CDR1 as LGHNA and CDR2 as YSLEER. The ends were cut back, 5 bases at V and 8 bases at J, with 24 bases in the middle.

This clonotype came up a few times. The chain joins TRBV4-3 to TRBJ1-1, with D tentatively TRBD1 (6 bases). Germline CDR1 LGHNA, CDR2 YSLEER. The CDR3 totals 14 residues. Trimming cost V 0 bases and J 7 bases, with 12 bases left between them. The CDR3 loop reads CASSQDLGADEAFF. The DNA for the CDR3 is TGCGCCAGCAGCCAAGATTTGGGGGCGGATGAAGCTTTCTTT.

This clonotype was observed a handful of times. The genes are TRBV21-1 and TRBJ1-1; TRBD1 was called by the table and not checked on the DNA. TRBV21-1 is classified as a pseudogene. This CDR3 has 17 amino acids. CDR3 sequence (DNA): TGTGCCAGCAGCAAAGGTACCAGGACAGGGAAGAACACTGAAGCTTTCTTT. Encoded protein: CASSKGTRTGKNTEAFF.

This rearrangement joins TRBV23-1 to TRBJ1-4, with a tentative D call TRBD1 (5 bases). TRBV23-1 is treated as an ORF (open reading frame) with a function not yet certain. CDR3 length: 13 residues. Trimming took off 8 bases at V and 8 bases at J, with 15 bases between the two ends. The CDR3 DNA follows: TGCGCCAGCGGGGGAGGACTTAGAGAAAAACTGTTTTTT. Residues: CASGGGLREKLFF.

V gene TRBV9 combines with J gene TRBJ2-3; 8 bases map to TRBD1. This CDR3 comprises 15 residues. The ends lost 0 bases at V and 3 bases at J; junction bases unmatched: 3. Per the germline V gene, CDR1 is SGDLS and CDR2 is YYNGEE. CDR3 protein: CASSVGQGWTDTQYF. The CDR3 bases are TGTGCCAGCAGCGTAGGACAGGGGTGGACAGATACGCAGTATTTT.

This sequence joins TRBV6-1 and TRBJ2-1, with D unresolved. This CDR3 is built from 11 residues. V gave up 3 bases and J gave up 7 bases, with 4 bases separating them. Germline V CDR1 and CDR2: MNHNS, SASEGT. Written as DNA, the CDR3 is TGTGCCAGCAGTGACTGGAATGAGCAGTTCTTC. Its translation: CASSDWNEQFF.

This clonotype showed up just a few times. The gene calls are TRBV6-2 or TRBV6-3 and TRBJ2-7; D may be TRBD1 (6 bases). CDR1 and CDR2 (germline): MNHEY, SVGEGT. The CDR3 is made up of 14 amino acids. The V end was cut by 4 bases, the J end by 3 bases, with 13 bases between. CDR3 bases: TGTGCCAGCAGTTCTTCCGCAGGGGTCTACGAGCAGTACGTC. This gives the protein CASSSSAGVYEQYV.

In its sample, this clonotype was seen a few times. In DNA, the CDR3 is TGTGCCAGCAGCCCGCCCGGGACAGGGGGCGAGCAGTACTTC. This codes for CASSPPGTGGEQYF. The chain is built from TRBV7-9 and TRBJ2-7; 11 positions match TRBD1. V was clipped by 5 bases and J by 6 bases; unmatched bases: 6. CDR1 and CDR2 (germline): SEHNR, FQNEAQ (reference sequence). This CDR3 spans 14 amino acids.

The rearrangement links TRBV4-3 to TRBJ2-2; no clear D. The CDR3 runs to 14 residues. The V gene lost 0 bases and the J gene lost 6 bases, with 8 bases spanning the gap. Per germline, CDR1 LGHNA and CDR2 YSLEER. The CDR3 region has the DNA TGCGCCAGCAGCCAAGAGCGTGATGCCGGGGAGCTGTTTTTT. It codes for CASSQERDAGELFF.

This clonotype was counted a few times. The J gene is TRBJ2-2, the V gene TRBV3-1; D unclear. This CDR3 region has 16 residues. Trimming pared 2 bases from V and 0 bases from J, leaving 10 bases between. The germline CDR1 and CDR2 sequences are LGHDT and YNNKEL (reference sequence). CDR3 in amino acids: CASSQSSDANTGELFF. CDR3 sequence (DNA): TGTGCCAGCAGCCAATCAAGTGACGCGAACACCGGGGAGCTGTTTTTT.

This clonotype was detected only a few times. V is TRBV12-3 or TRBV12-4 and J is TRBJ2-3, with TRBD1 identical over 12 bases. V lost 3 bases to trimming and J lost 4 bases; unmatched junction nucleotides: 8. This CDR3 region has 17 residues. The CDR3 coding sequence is TGTGCCAGCAGTTTTCCCGGGACAGGGGGCATCGCAGATACGCAGTATTTT. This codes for CASSFPGTGGIADTQYF.

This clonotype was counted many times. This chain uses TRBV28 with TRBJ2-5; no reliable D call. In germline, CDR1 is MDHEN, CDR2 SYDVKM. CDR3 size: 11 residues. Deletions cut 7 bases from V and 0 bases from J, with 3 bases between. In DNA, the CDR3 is TGTGCCAGCACCGACCAAGAGACCCAGTACTTC. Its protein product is CASTDQETQYF.

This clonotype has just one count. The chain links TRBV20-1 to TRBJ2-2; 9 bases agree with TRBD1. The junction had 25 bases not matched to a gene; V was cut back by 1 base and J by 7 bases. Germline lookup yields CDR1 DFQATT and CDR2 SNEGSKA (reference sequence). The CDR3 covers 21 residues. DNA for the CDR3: TGCAGTGCTAGAGCTAGGAAGGAACCGGGACAGGGTTTTTGGTACGGCGGGGAGCTGTTTTTT. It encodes CSARARKEPGQGFWYGGELFF.

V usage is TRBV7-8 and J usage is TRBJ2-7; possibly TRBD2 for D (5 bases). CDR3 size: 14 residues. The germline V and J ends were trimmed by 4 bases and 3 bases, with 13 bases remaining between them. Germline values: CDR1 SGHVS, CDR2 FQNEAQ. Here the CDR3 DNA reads TGTGCCAGCAGCTCGCGGACGGGAAACTACGAGCAGTACGTC. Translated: CASSSRTGNYEQYV.

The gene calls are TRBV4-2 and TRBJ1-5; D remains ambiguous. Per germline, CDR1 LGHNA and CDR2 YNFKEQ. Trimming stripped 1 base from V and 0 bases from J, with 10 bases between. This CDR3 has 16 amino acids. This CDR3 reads CASSQVRDYSNQPQHF. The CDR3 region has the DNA TGTGCCAGCAGCCAAGTGAGAGATTATAGCAATCAGCCCCAGCATTTT.

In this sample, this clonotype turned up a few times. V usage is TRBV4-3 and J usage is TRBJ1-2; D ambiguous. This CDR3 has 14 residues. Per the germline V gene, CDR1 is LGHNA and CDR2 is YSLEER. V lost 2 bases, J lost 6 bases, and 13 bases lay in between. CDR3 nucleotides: TGCGCCAGCAGCCAATTGGGGATGGCCCATGGCTACACCTTC. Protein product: CASSQLGMAHGYTF.

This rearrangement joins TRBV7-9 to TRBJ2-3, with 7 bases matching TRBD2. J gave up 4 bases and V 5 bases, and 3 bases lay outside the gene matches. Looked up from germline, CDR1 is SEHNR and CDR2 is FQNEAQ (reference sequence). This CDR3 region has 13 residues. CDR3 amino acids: CASSSTSADTQYF. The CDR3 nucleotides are TGTGCCAGCAGCAGCACTAGCGCAGATACGCAGTATTTT. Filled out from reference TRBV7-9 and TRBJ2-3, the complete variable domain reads DTGVSQNPRHKITKRGQNVTFRCDPISEHNRLYWYRQTLGQGPEFLTYFQNEAQLEKSRLLSDRFSAERPKGSFSTLEIQRTEQGDSAMYLCASSSTSADTQYFGPGTRLTVL.

CDR3 in amino acids: CASSQLTGDLYEQYF. The CDR3 DNA reads TGCGCCAGCAGCCAATTGACAGGGGACCTCTACGAGCAGTACTTC. The V and J genes are TRBV4-1 and TRBJ2-7, with 8 positions matching TRBD1. Per the germline V gene, CDR1 is MGHRA and CDR2 is YSYEKL. With V trimmed by 2 bases and J by 3 bases, 6 bases remained unmatched. The CDR3 runs 15 residues.

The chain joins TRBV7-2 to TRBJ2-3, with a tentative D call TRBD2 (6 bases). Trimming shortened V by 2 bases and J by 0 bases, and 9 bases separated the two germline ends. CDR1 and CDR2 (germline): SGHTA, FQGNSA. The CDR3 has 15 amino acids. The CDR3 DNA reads TGTGCCAGCAGCTTATCTAGCGAAAGCACAGATACGCAGTATTTT. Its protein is CASSLSSESTDTQYF.